This is a list of T cell receptor beta chains from one sample in a study of T-cell reconstitution after alpha-beta-depleted transplantation in children. From the PCR reads, TCRdb called clonotypes with MiXCR, one entry per CDR3 protein. This table holds some 600,000 distinct CDR3 sequences, under 15% found once. The starting material was PBMCs, mostly from graft donor cells, obtained 360 days after TCRalphabeta/CD19-depleted stem cell transplant. Receptor source: a male patient younger than 18 who had a stem cell transplant for acute myeloid leukemia, so the T cells may come from the graft donor. The CDR3 runs from the conserved cysteine through the conserved F or W. The D gene is left open where the match is weak. Clone size is stated in some rows and not others, as once, few, many or a class when expanded.

v_gene: TRBV29-1; j_gene: TRBJ2-5; d_gene: NA; abundance: few; CDR3aa: CSVEGWGDSQETQYF; CDR3nt: TGCAGCGTTGAAGGATGGGGGGACTCTCAAGAGACCCAGTACTTC
v_gene: TRBV5-1; j_gene: TRBJ2-7; d_gene: TRBD2; abundance: NA; CDR3aa: CASSQGLAGASEQYF; CDR3nt: TGCGCCAGCAGTCAGGGACTAGCGGGAGCCTCAGAGCAGTACTTC
v_gene: TRBV28; j_gene: TRBJ2-2; d_gene: NA; abundance: few; CDR3aa: CASSLQWTANTGELFF; CDR3nt: TGTGCCAGCAGTTTGCAGTGGACAGCGAACACCGGGGAGCTGTTTTTT
v_gene: TRBV29-1; j_gene: TRBJ2-1; d_gene: NA; abundance: NA; CDR3aa: CSARERKRGHSYNEQFF; CDR3nt: TGCAGCGCCCGTGAGAGGAAGCGGGGACACTCCTACAATGAGCAGTTCTTC
v_gene: TRBV6-1; j_gene: TRBJ2-7; d_gene: TRBD1; abundance: NA; CDR3aa: CAARPRTGSYEQYF; CDR3nt: TGTGCCGCCCGACCGCGGACAGGGTCCTACGAGCAGTACTTC
v_gene: TRBV7-2; j_gene: TRBJ2-3; d_gene: NA; abundance: few; CDR3aa: CASSLKRREINTQYF; CDR3nt: TGTGCCAGCAGCTTAAAAAGGCGAGAGATAAATACGCAGTATTTT
v_gene: TRBV12-3/TRBV12-4; j_gene: TRBJ2-7; d_gene: NA; abundance: NA; CDR3aa: CASSSSGQTEQYF; CDR3nt: TGTGCCAGCAGTTCCAGCGGACAAACCGAGCAGTACTTC
v_gene: TRBV4-3; j_gene: TRBJ2-3; d_gene: NA; abundance: NA; CDR3aa: CASSWGRLTTSTDTQYF; CDR3nt: TGCGCCAGCAGCTGGGGTCGGCTTACTACTAGCACAGATACGCAGTATTTT
v_gene: TRBV7-2; j_gene: TRBJ2-7; d_gene: NA; abundance: few; CDR3aa: CASSLWYRPYEQYF; CDR3nt: TGTGCCAGCAGCTTATGGTACAGGCCCTACGAGCAGTACTTC
v_gene: TRBV7-9; j_gene: TRBJ1-1; d_gene: NA; abundance: few; CDR3aa: CASSPYNTEAFF; CDR3nt: TGTGCCAGCAGCCCCTACAACACTGAAGCTTTCTTT
v_gene: TRBV12-3/TRBV12-4; j_gene: TRBJ2-7; d_gene: TRBD2; abundance: NA; CDR3aa: CASSLSLAENTNPSYEQYF; CDR3nt: TGTGCCAGCAGTTTAAGCCTAGCGGAAAACACAAACCCTTCCTACGAGCAGTACTTC
v_gene: TRBV12-3/TRBV12-4; j_gene: TRBJ1-5; d_gene: NA; abundance: few; CDR3aa: CASSLTRTAEGQPQHF; CDR3nt: TGTGCCAGCAGTCTTACAAGGACGGCGGAAGGACAGCCCCAGCATTTT
v_gene: TRBV11-2; j_gene: TRBJ1-1; d_gene: NA; abundance: NA; CDR3aa: CASRLANTEAFF; CDR3nt: TGTGCCAGTCGGCTTGCCAACACTGAAGCTTTCTTT
v_gene: TRBV10-3; j_gene: TRBJ2-7; d_gene: NA; abundance: NA; CDR3aa: CAISERLGLDEQYF; CDR3nt: TGTGCCATCAGTGAGAGGTTAGGGTTAGACGAGCAGTACTTC
v_gene: TRBV7-8; j_gene: TRBJ2-6; d_gene: NA; abundance: few; CDR3aa: CASSLDAGLGSGANVLTF; CDR3nt: TGTGCCAGCAGCTTAGACGCGGGACTTGGCTCTGGGGCCAACGTCCTGACTTTC
v_gene: TRBV6-1; j_gene: TRBJ2-7; d_gene: NA; abundance: few; CDR3aa: CASSEEGWMRGDRAAGSSYEQYF; CDR3nt: TGTGCCAGCAGTGAAGAGGGATGGATGCGGGGGGACAGGGCAGCGGGAAGCTCCTACGAGCAGTACTTC
v_gene: TRBV25-1; j_gene: TRBJ2-5; d_gene: TRBD2; abundance: few; CDR3aa: CASELAGPRETQYF; CDR3nt: TGTGCCAGCGAACTAGCGGGACCTCGAGAGACCCAGTACTTC
v_gene: TRBV12-3/TRBV12-4; j_gene: TRBJ2-5; d_gene: NA; abundance: many; CDR3aa: CASSAFGLIKETQYF; CDR3nt: TGTGCCAGCAGTGCCTTTGGGCTGATAAAAGAGACCCAGTACTTC
v_gene: TRBV29-1; j_gene: TRBJ2-7; d_gene: TRBD2; abundance: few; CDR3aa: CSVESTREGPLGEQYF; CDR3nt: TGCAGCGTTGAGAGTACTAGGGAGGGACCCCTGGGGGAGCAGTACTTC
v_gene: TRBV28; j_gene: TRBJ2-1; d_gene: TRBD2; abundance: NA; CDR3aa: CASSPSGPRDEQFF; CDR3nt: TGTGCCAGCAGCCCTAGCGGGCCCAGGGATGAGCAGTTCTTC
v_gene: TRBV19; j_gene: TRBJ2-7; d_gene: TRBD2; abundance: NA; CDR3aa: CASSTLGTSGTTPYEQYF; CDR3nt: TGTGCCAGTAGTACCCTCGGGACTAGCGGGACGACCCCCTACGAGCAGTACTTC
v_gene: TRBV21-1; j_gene: TRBJ2-7; d_gene: NA; abundance: many; CDR3aa: CASSKEKGLPPYEQYF; CDR3nt: TGTGCCAGCAGCAAAGAAAAGGGACTCCCTCCCTACGAGCAGTACTTC
v_gene: TRBV29-1; j_gene: TRBJ2-7; d_gene: TRBD1; abundance: many; CDR3aa: CSVGGGTGRHEQYF; CDR3nt: TGCAGCGTTGGAGGCGGGACAGGGAGGCACGAGCAGTACTTC